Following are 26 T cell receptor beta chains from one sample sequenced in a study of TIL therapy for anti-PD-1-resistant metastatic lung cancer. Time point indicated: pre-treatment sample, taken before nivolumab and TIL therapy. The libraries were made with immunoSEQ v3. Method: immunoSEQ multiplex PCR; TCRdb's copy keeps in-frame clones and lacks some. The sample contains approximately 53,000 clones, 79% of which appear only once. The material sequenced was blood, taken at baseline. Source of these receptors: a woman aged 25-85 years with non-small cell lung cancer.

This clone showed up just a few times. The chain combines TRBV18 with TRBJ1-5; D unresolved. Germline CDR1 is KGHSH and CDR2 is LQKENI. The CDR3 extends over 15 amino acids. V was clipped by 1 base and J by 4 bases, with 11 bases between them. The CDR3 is CASSPLIIKNQPQHF. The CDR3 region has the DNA TGTGCCAGCTCACCACTCATTATAAAGAATCAGCCCCAGCATTTT.

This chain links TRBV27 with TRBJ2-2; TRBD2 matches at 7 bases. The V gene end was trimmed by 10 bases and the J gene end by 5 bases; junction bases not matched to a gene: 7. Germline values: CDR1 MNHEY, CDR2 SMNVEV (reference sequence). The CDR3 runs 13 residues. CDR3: CATTSRGTGELFF. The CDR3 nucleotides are TGTGCCACCACGTCGCGGGGGACCGGGGAGCTGTTTTTT.

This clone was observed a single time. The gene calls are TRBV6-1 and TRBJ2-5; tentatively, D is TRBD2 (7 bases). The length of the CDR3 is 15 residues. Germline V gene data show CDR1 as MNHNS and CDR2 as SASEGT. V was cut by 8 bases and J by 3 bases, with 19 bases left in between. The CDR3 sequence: CASCLGAGDKETQYF. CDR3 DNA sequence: TGTGCCAGCTGCTTGGGGGCGGGAGACAAAGAGACCCAGTACTTC.

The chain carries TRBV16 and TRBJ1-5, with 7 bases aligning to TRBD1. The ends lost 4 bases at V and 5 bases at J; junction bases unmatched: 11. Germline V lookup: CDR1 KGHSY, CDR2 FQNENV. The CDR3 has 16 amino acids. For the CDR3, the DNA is TGTGCCAGCAGCCCCTTCGACAGGGTGGGAGATCAGCCCCAGCATTTT. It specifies CASSPFDRVGDQPQHF.

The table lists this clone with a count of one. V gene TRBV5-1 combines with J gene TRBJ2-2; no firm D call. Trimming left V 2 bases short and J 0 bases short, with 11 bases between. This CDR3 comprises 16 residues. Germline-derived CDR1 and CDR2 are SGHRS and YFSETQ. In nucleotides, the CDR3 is TGCGCCAGCAGCTTAAATGCTAGACCGAACACCGGGGAGCTGTTTTTT. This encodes CASSLNARPNTGELFF.

CDR3 region: CASSLGLFTDTQYF. Here the CDR3 DNA reads TGTGCCAGCAGCCTGGGACTTTTCACAGATACGCAGTATTTT. This sequence joins TRBV9 and TRBJ2-3, with a possible D match to TRBD2 (6 bases). The V gene's germline CDR1 is SGDLS and CDR2 YYNGEE. V dropped 4 bases and J dropped 2 bases, with 11 bases sitting between them. The length of the CDR3 is 14 residues.

The CDR3 nucleotides are TGTGCCAGCAGGGTTTCACAGGGGGCCGCTTTCTTT. The encoded protein is CASRVSQGAAFF. This chain links TRBV2 with TRBJ1-1; 9 bases are a match to TRBD1. J gave up 11 bases and V 6 bases, and 7 bases lay outside the gene matches. The CDR3 totals 12 residues. Germline assignment: CDR1 SNHLY and CDR2 FYNNEI.

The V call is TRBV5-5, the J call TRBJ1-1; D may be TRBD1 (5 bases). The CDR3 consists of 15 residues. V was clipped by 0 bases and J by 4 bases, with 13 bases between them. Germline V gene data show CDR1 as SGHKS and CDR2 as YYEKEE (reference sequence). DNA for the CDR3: TGTGCCAGCAGCTTGGTCGGAGGGGAAGGCACTGAAGCTTTCTTT. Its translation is CASSLVGGEGTEAFF.

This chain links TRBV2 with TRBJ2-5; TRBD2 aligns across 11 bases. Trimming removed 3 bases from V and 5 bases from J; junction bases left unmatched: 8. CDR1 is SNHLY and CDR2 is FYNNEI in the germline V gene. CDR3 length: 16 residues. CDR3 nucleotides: TGTGCCAGCAGTGATACTAGCGGGGGCCTGGGGGAGACCCAGTACTTC. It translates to CASSDTSGGLGETQYF.

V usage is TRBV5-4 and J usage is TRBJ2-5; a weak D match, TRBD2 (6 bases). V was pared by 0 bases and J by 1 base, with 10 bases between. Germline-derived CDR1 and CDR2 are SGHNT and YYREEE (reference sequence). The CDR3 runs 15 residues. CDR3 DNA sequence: TGTGCCAGCAGCTTGGACGGGACTGTCCAAGAGACCCAGTACTTC. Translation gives CASSLDGTVQETQYF.

CDR3 region: CASGTDRAETQYF. The CDR3 bases are TGTGCTAGTGGGACGGACAGGGCTGAGACCCAGTACTTC. V is TRBV12-5 and J is TRBJ2-5; 8 nucleotides match TRBD1. Germline CDR1 and CDR2: LGHNT and FRNRAP. CDR3 size: 13 residues. The J segment lost 5 bases and the V segment lost 6 bases, leaving 5 bases of the junction unmatched.

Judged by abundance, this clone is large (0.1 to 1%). CDR3 DNA: TGTGCCAGCAGCTTGGTCAACAGTGGGCCTAATGAAAAACTGTTTTTT. Amino acid sequence: CASSLVNSGPNEKLFF. The J gene is TRBJ1-4, the V gene TRBV5-5; D gene unclear. The CDR3 runs 16 residues. V was trimmed by 0 bases and J by 3 bases, leaving 12 bases between them. In germline, CDR1 is SGHKS, CDR2 YYEKEE (reference sequence).

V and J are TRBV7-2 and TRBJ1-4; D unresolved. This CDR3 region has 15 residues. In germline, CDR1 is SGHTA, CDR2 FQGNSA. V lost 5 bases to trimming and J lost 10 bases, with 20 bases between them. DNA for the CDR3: TGTGCCAGCAGCCAACCCGGCTTGAGGAGTGGAAAACTGTTTTTT. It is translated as CASSQPGLRSGKLFF.

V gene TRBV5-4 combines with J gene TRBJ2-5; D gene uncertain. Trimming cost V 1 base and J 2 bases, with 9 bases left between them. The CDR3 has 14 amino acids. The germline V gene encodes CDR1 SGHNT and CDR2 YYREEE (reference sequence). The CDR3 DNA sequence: TGTGCCAGCAGCTTGTTTGGGGAACAAGAGACCCAGTACTTC. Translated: CASSLFGEQETQYF. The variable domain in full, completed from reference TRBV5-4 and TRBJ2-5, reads ETGVTQSPTHLIKTRGQQVTLRCSSQSGHNTVSWYQQALGQGPQFIFQYYREEENGRGNFPPRFSGLQFPNYSSELNVNALELDDSALYLCASSLFGEQETQYFGPGTRLLVL.

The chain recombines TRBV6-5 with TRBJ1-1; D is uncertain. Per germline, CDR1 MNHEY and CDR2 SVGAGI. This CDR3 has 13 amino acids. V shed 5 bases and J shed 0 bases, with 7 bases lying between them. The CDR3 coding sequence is TGTGCCAGCAGTGACTTATTGAACACTGAAGCTTTCTTT. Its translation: CASSDLLNTEAFF.

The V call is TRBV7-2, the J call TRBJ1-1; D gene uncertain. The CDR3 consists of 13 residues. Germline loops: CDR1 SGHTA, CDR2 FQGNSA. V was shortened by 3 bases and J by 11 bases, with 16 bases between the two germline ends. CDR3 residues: CASSFKGRPRAFF. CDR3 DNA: TGTGCCAGCAGCTTTAAGGGCCGACCACGGGCTTTCTTT.

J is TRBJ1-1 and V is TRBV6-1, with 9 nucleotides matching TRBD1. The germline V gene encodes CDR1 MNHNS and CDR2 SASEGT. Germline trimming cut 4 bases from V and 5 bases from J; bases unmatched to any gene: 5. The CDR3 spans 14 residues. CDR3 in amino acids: CASSATGGVTEAFF. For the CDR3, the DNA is TGTGCCAGCAGTGCGACAGGGGGTGTTACTGAAGCTTTCTTT.

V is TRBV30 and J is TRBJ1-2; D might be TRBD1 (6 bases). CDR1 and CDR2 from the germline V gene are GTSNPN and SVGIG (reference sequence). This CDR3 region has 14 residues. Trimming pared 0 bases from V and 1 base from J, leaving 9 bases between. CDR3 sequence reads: CAWSVQGDNYGYTF. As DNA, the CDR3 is TGTGCCTGGAGTGTACAGGGAGATAACTATGGCTACACCTTC. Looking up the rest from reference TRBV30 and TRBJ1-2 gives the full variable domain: SQTIHQWPATLVQPVGSPLSLECTVEGTSNPNLYWYRQAAGRGLQLLFYSVGIGQISSEVPQNLSASRPQDRQFILSSKKLLLSDSGFYLCAWSVQGDNYGYTFGSGTRLTVV.

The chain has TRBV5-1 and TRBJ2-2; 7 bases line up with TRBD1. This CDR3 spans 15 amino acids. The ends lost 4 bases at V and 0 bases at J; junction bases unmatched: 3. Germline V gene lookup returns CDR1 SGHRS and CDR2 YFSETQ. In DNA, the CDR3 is TGCGCCAGCAGCGGACAGGCATCGAACACCGGGGAGCTGTTTTTT. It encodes CASSGQASNTGELFF.

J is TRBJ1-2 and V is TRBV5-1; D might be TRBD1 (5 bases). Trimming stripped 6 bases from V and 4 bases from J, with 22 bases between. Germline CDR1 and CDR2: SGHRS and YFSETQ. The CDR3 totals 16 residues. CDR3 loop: CASTPGGAGDIYGYTF. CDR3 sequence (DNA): TGCGCCAGCACCCCGGGGGGAGCAGGAGATATCTATGGCTACACCTTC. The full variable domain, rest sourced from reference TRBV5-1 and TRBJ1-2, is KAGVTQTPRYLIKTRGQQVTLSCSPISGHRSVSWYQQTPGQGLQFLFEYFSETQRNKGNFPGRFSGRQFSNSRSEMNVSTLELGDSALYLCASTPGGAGDIYGYTFGSGTRLTVV.

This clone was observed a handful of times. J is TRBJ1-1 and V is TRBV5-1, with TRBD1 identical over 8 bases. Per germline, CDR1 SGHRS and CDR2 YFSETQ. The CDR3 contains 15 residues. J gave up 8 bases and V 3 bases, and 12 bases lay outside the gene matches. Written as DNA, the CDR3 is TGCGCCAGCAGCTCCGGACAGGGTGGTTACGTGGAAGCTTTCTTT. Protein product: CASSSGQGGYVEAFF.

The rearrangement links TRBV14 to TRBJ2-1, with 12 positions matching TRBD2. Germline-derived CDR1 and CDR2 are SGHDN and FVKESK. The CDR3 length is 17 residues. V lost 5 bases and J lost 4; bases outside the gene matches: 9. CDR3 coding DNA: TGTGCCAGCAGCGGGTTCACTAGCGGGAGGAGGTACAATGAGCAGTTCTTC. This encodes CASSGFTSGRRYNEQFF.

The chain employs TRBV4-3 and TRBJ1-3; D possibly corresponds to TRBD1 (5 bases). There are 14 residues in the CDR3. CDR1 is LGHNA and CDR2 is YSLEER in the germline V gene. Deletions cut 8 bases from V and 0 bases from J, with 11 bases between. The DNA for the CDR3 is TGCGCCAGCTCCTCAGGGTACTCTGGAAACACCATATATTTT. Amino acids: CASSSGYSGNTIYF.

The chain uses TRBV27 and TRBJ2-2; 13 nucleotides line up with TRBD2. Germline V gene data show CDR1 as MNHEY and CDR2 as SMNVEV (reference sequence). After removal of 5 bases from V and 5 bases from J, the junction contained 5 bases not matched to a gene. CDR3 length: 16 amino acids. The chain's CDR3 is CASSRRTSGSTGELFF. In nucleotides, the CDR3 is TGTGCCAGCAGTCGCCGGACTAGCGGGAGTACCGGGGAGCTGTTTTTT.

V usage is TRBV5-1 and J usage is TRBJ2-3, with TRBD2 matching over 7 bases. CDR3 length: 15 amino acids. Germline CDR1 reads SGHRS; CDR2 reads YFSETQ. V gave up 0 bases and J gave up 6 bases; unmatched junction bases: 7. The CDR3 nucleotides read TGCGCCAGCAGCTTGGTAATGGCGGGGGAGGATACGCAGTATTTT. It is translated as CASSLVMAGEDTQYF.

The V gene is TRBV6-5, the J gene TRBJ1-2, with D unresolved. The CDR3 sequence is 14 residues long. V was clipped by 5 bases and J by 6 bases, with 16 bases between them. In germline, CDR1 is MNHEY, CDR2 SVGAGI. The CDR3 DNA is TGTGCCAGCAGTAACCTCGGACGGGCCAATGGCTACACCTTC. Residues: CASSNLGRANGYTF.